These 10 T cell receptor beta chains came from one sample sequenced in a study of blood T cell repertoires in COVID-19. Using immunoSEQ multiplex PCR, the repertoire was profiled, and TCRdb retains in-frame clones only, with some absent. The profile shows 150,000 to 200,000 clones, roughly four fifths of them singletons. Specimen: peripheral blood. Receptor source: a human donor in a cohort sampled during active COVID-19.

The chain employs TRBV29-1 and TRBJ1-1; a weak D match, TRBD1 (5 bases). Trimming removed 5 bases from V and 5 bases from J, with 12 bases in between. Germline V gives CDR1 SQVTM, CDR2 ANQGSEA. The CDR3 sequence is 12 residues long. CDR3 nucleotide sequence: TGCAGCGTTTGGAAAAGGGGAACTGAAGCTTTCTTT. This gives the protein CSVWKRGTEAFF.

This clone was picked up one time. The chain employs TRBV6-4 and TRBJ2-1; a weak D match, TRBD2 (5 bases). Deletions cut 5 bases from V and 3 bases from J, with 8 bases between. Germline loops: CDR1 MRHNA, CDR2 SNTAGT. This CDR3 has 13 residues. CDR3 bases: TGTGCCAGCAGTTCCGGGGACTACAATGAGCAGTTCTTC. It encodes CASSSGDYNEQFF.

There are many counts of this clone. This chain joins TRBV28 and TRBJ1-2; D not certain. This CDR3 is built from 17 residues. V was pared by 7 bases and J by 3 bases, with 24 bases between. The germline gives CDR1 MDHEN, CDR2 SYDVKM. The CDR3 loop is CASNPSAAGEGYYGYTF. CDR3 bases: TGTGCCAGCAACCCGTCGGCGGCAGGCGAGGGATACTATGGCTACACCTTC.

The gene calls are TRBV18 and TRBJ1-1; 10 nucleotides align to TRBD1. CDR1 and CDR2 from the germline V gene are KGHSH and LQKENI. J lost 0 bases, V lost 0 bases, and 7 bases had no gene match. The CDR3 has 18 amino acids. CDR3: CASSPPFRDRGVNTEAFF. The DNA of the CDR3 is TGTGCCAGCTCACCACCGTTCCGGGACAGGGGTGTGAACACTGAAGCTTTCTTT.

The chain employs TRBV7-2 and TRBJ2-5; 9 positions match TRBD2. The V gene end was trimmed by 2 bases and the J gene end by 2 bases; junction bases not matched to a gene: 3. Germline assignment: CDR1 SGHTA and CDR2 FQGNSA. The CDR3 has 15 amino acids. The CDR3 DNA follows: TGTGCCAGCAGCTTAACTGCGGGGGGGCAAGAGACCCAGTACTTC. Protein: CASSLTAGGQETQYF. The complete variable domain, with remaining parts taken from reference TRBV7-2 and TRBJ2-5, reads GAGVSQSPSNKVTEKGKDVELRCDPISGHTALYWYRQSLGQGLEFLIYFQGNSAPDKSGLPSDRFSAERTGGSVSTLTIQRTQQEDSAVYLCASSLTAGGQETQYFGPGTRLLVL.

The chain employs TRBV10-1 and TRBJ2-5; a possible D gene is TRBD1 (6 bases). The germline gives CDR1 WNHNN, CDR2 SYGVQD (reference sequence). Trimming cost V 3 bases and J 7 bases, with 12 bases left between them. There are 13 residues in the CDR3. CDR3 amino acids: CASSETGSGTQYF. As DNA, the CDR3 is TGCGCCAGCAGTGAAACAGGGAGCGGGACCCAGTACTTC.

The chain links TRBV27 to TRBJ2-1, with a possible D match to TRBD1 (6 bases). The CDR3 covers 15 residues. The germline V gene encodes CDR1 MNHEY and CDR2 SMNVEV (reference sequence). The V end lost 5 bases, the J end lost 3 bases, and 14 bases lay between the germline ends. CDR3 amino acids: CASSQGGVYYNEQFF. CDR3 coding DNA: TGTGCCAGCAGTCAAGGGGGAGTTTACTACAATGAGCAGTTCTTC.

This clone occurred a few times. J is TRBJ1-5 and V is TRBV7-9; D gene uncertain. The CDR3 loop spans 13 amino acids. The germline V gene has CDR1 SEHNR and CDR2 FQNEAQ (reference sequence). V gave up 4 bases and J gave up 5 bases, with 9 bases separating them. CDR3 coding DNA: TGTGCCAGCAGCTCGAACAGAGATCAGCCCCAGCATTTT. Its translation: CASSSNRDQPQHF.

J is TRBJ2-1 and V is TRBV9, with 7 positions matching TRBD1. Germline trimming cut 3 bases from V and 4 bases from J; bases unmatched to any gene: 4. CDR1 is SGDLS and CDR2 is YYNGEE in the germline V gene. The CDR3 loop spans 14 amino acids. The CDR3 here is CASSGRTGYNEQFF. The CDR3 bases are TGTGCCAGCAGCGGAAGGACAGGTTACAATGAGCAGTTCTTC.

The chain links TRBV7-8 to TRBJ2-3, with TRBD2 matching over 12 bases. This CDR3 spans 15 amino acids. Per germline, CDR1 SGHVS and CDR2 FQNEAQ. Trimming cost V 5 bases and J 3 bases; bases outside gene matches: 3. CDR3 region: CASSVLAGGTDTQYF. The CDR3, as DNA: TGTGCCAGCAGCGTACTAGCGGGAGGTACAGATACGCAGTATTTT.